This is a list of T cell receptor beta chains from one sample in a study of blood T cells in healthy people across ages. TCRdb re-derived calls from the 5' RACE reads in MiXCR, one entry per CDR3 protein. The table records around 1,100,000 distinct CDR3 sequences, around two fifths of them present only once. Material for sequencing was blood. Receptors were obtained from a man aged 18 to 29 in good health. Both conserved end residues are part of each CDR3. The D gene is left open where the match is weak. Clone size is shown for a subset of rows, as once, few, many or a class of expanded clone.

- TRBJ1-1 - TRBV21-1 TGTGCCAGCAGCAAAAAGAGGAGAGGACGGACCCTCAATGAAGCTTTCTTT CASSKKRRGRTLNEAFF
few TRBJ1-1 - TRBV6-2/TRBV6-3 TGTGCCAGCAGTATGGGGACGTCAGCTTTCTTT CASSMGTSAFF
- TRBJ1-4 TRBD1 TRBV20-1 TGCAGTGCTAGAGCCACAGGGGTTTTGGATGAAAAACTGTTTTTT CSARATGVLDEKLFF
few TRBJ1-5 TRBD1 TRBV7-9 TGTGCCAGCAGCTCGGACAGGGAACAGCCCCAGCATTTT CASSSDREQPQHF
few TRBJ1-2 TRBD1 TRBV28 TGTGCCAGCAGCCGAACAGGGGGTCACTATGGCTACACCTTC CASSRTGGHYGYTF
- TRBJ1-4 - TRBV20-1 TGCAGTGCTAGAGAGGACGGATCAACTAATGAAAAACTGTTTTTT CSAREDGSTNEKLFF
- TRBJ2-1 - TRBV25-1 TGTGCCAGCAGTGAAGTCGGCAGAAACAATGAGCAGTTCTTC CASSEVGRNNEQFF
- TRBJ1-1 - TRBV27 TGTGCCAGCGCCGGACGGGTTGAAGCTTTCTTT CASAGRVEAFF
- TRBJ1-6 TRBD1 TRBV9 TGTGCCAGCAGTGTAGGGGGCGACGGGGGCGGGAATTCACCCCTCCACTTT CASSVGGDGGGNSPLHF
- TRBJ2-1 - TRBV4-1 TGCGCCAGCAGCCAAGGGTTACTCACTAGTGAGCAGTTCTTC CASSQGLLTSEQFF
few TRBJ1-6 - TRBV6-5 TGTGCCAGCAGTTACTCTCGAGATAATTCACCCCTCCACTTT CASSYSRDNSPLHF
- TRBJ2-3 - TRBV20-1 TGCAGTGCCGTCCTAAAGGGACCATTAGATACGCAGTATTTT CSAVLKGPLDTQYF
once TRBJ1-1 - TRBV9 TGTGCCAGCAGCGTCTGGGACAACTCGAACACTGAAGCTTTCTTT CASSVWDNSNTEAFF
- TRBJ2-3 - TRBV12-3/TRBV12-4 TGTGCCAGCAGCTTCCTGGTGAATCCTAGCACAGATACGCAGTATTTT CASSFLVNPSTDTQYF
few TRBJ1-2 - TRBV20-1 TGCAGTGCTTCGCCCTCCGGGGCAGTGGGTGGCTACACCTTC CSASPSGAVGGYTF
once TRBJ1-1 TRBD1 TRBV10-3 TGTGCCACCCGACAAGCCGAGGGATCAGGGGGAGCTTTCTTT CATRQAEGSGGAFF
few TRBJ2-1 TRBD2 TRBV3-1 TGTGCCAGCAGCCAAGAGTTAACTAGCGGTGAGCAGTTCTTC CASSQELTSGEQFF
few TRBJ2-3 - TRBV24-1 TGTGCCACCAGTCTAGAGGCCCTAGTGTTGGCATGGGACACGGGGAACACAGATACGCAGTATTTT CATSLEALVLAWDTGNTDTQYF
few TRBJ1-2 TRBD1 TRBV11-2 TGTGCCAGCAGCAAAAGGGACGGACAGGGGCAGAGTGGCTACACCTTC CASSKRDGQGQSGYTF
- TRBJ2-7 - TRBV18 TGTGCCAGCTCACCATCCGCGGGACGGATGACCTACGGGCAGTACTTC CASSPSAGRMTYGQYF
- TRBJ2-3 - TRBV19 TGTGCCAGTAGTACGGGACAAGATTCAGATACGCAGTATTTT CASSTGQDSDTQYF
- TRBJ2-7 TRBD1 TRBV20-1 TGCAGTGCTAGAGATCCGGGACAGCTATACAATGAGCAGTACTTC CSARDPGQLYNEQYF
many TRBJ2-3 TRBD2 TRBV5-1 TGCGCCAGCAGCACTGGCGCGGGGGGGCCGATTACAGATACGCAGTATTTT CASSTGAGGPITDTQYF
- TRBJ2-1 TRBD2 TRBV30 TGTGCCTGGAGTGTAAGGTTAGCGGGGGGACCGGAGCAGTTCTTC CAWSVRLAGGPEQFF
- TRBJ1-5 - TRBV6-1 TGTGCCAGCAGTGAATCCCTTGGGAATCAGCCCCAGCATTTT CASSESLGNQPQHF
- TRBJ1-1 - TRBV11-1 TGTGCCAGCAGCTCAGGGATCGAGAGCACTGAAGCTTTCTTT CASSSGIESTEAFF
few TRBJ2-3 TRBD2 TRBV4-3 TGCGCCAGCAGCCAAGGGGCGGGGGACGGCACAGATACGCAGTATTTT CASSQGAGDGTDTQYF
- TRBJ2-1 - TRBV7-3 TGTGCCAGCAGCGTAAATAGGTTCGGTGAGCAGTTCTTC CASSVNRFGEQFF
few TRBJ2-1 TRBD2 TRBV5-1 TGCGCCAGCCTCCCGGGGAGCGGGGTGTACAATGAGCAGTTCTTC CASLPGSGVYNEQFF
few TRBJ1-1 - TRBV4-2 TGTGCCAGCAGCCAAGAACCTCCGGGACAGAACACTGAAGCTTTCTTT CASSQEPPGQNTEAFF
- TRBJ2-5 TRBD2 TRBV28 TGTGCCAGCAGTCCCTCAGGGACTAGGGGAGAGACCCAGTACTTC CASSPSGTRGETQYF
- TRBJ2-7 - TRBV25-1 TGTGCCAGCAGTGAATATTTGGGGTATCGGGACAATGAGCAGTACTTC CASSEYLGYRDNEQYF
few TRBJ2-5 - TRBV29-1 TGCAGCGTCATCATAAGTACCCAGTACTTC CSVIISTQYF
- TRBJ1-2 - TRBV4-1 TGCGCCAGCAGCCAAGATATCGGGGACGAAGGCTATGGCTACACCTTC CASSQDIGDEGYGYTF
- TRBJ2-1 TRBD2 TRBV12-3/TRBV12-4 TGTGCCAGCAGGAGAGCGGGGCCGTACAATGAGCAGTTCTTC CASRRAGPYNEQFF
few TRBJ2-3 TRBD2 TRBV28 TGTGCCAGCAGTCCCAACAGCGGGGGCACAGATACGCAGTATTTT CASSPNSGGTDTQYF
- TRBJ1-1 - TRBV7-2 TGTGCCAGCAGCCCTAGCGGGCCGAACCCTGAAGCTTTCTTT CASSPSGPNPEAFF
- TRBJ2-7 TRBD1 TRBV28 TGTGCCAGCAGTTTAGCCGCGACAGGGGGCTTTGACGAGCAGTACTTC CASSLAATGGFDEQYF
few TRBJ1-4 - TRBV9 TGTGCCAGCAGCGGGCAGGGAAGGGAAAAACTGTTTTTT CASSGQGREKLFF
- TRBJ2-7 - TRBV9 TGTGCCAGCAGCGTAGGGCCAGGGGACTCCTACGAGCAGTACTTC CASSVGPGDSYEQYF
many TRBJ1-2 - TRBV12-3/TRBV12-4 TGTGCCAGCAACGGACCGTTCTATGGCTACACCTTC CASNGPFYGYTF
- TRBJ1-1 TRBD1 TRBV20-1 TGCAGTGGAGATGACGTCCGGGACAGGGGGTCTAGGGGCACTGAAGCTTTCTTT CSGDDVRDRGSRGTEAFF
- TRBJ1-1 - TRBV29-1 TGCAGCGTTGAAGGAATGGGAGAAGCTTTCTTT CSVEGMGEAFF